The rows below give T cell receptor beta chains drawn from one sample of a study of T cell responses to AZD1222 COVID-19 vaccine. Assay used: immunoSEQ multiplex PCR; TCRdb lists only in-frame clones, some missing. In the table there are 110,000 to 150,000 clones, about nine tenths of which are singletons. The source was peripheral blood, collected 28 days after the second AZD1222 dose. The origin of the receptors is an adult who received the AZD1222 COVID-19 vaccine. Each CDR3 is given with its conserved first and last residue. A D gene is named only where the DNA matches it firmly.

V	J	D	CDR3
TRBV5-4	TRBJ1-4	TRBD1	CASSLPGGGEKLFF
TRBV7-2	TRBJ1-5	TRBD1	CASSLQGARQPQHF
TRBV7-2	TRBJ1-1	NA	CASSLGGLNTEAFF
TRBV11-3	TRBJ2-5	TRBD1	CASSTGTVPGETQYF
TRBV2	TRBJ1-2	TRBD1	CASSYRGDYGYTF
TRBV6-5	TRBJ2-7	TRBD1	CASNRGFYEQYF
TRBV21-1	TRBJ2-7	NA	CASSKAQAKTYEQYF
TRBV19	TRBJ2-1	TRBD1	CASSLTGGSPYNEQFF
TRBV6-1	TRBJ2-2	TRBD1	CASSEALSTGRGELFF
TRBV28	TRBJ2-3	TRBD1	CASSSRQGVGSTDTQYF
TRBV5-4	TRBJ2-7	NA	CASSLDGAGRREQYF
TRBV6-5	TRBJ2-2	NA	CATQVEARGELFF
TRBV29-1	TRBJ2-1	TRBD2	CSVRKGSSGRSGYNEQFF
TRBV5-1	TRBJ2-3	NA	CASSLEKGGRSTDTQYF
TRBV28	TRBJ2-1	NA	CASSFLDYNEQFF
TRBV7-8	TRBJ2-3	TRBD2	CASSQGGGLAGAWWTDTQYF
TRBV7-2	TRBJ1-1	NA	CASSITWGDTEAFF
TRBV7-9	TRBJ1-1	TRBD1	CASSLEQGANTEAFF
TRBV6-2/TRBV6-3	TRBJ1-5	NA	CASSYPGNQPQHF
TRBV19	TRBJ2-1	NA	CASSRGLSGEQFF
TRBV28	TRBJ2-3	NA	CASSLGTRYTQYF
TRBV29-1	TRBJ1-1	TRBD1	CSASGTDIEAFF
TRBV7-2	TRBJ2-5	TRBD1	CASSFGQGGETQYF
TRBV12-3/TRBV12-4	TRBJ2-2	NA	CASSPGLGGELFF
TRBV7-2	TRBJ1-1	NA	CASSLAPNTEAFF
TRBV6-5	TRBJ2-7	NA	CASSSSRNEQYF
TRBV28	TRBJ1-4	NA	CASTLPGSGEKLFF
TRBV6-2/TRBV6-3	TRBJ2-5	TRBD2	CASSQGGLVQETQYF
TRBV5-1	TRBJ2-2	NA	CASSSPSQAGELFF
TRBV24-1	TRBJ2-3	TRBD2	CATSEPVLAGFTDTQYF
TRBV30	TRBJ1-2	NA	CAWSGLRDNYGYTF
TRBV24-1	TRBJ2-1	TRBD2	CATSDSGLAGNEQFF
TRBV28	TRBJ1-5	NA	CASIRTLGAHQPQHF
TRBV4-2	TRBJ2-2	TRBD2	CASSQGPQTSGRVGELFF
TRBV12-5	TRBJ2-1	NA	CASGPGTTSRNNEQFF
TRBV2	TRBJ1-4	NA	CASTDATNEKLFF
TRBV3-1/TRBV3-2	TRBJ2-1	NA	CASSLRREQFF
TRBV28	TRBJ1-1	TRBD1	CASSFPTGHKAFF
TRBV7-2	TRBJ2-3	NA	CASSLEVGVDTQYF
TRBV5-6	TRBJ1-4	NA	CASSLGPTGPNEKLFF
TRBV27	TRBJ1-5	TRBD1	CASSSSGTERVQPQHF
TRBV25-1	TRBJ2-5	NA	CASSDTGGGETQYF
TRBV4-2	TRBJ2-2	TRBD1	CASSPRDRDTGELFF
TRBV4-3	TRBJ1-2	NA	CASSHGGAPSNYGYTF
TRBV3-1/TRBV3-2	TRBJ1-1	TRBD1	CASSQPLTGRSTEAFF
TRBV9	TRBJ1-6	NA	CASSAMAGTINSPLHF
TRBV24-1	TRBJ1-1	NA	CATSDRQGSTEAFF
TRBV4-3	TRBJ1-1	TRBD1	CASSQKGTANTEAFF
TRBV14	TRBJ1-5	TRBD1	CASSQETGRPQHF